The clone carrying this T cell receptor (beta chain) was observed a few times. Its antigen remains unidentified. TCRdb's copy holds only in-frame clones and misses some; the assay was immunoSEQ multiplex PCR. In the table there are over 45,000 clones, approximately 70% of which are singletons. Following culture for ten to eleven days, CD4+ T cells were isolated. The participants, recipients of two vaccine doses, got either BNT162b2 or mRNA-1273. Germline-derived CDR1 and CDR2 are SGDLS and YYNGEE. The J segment lost 9 bases and the V segment lost 4 bases, leaving 10 bases of the junction unmatched. This CDR3 has 13 residues. This specimen comes from a study of vaccination effects on CD4 cells after COVID-19.

This receptor was obtained from a human donor who received a COVID-19 vaccine. This chain links TRBV9 with TRBJ2-7, with 7 bases matching TRBD1. The sequences come from CD4+ T cells from PBMCs cultured without peptide, collected after COVID-19 vaccination. CDR3 protein: CASSSGGKPAQYF. The CDR3 DNA sequence: TGTGCCAGCAGCTCAGGGGGTAAGCCCGCGCAGTACTTC. Supplemented by reference TRBV9 and TRBJ2-7, the full variable domain reads DSGVTQTPKHLITATGQRVTLRCSPRSGDLSVYWYQQSLDQGLQFLIQYYNGEERAKGNILERFSAQQFPDLHSELNLSSLELGDSALYFCASSSGGKPAQYFGPGTRLTVT.